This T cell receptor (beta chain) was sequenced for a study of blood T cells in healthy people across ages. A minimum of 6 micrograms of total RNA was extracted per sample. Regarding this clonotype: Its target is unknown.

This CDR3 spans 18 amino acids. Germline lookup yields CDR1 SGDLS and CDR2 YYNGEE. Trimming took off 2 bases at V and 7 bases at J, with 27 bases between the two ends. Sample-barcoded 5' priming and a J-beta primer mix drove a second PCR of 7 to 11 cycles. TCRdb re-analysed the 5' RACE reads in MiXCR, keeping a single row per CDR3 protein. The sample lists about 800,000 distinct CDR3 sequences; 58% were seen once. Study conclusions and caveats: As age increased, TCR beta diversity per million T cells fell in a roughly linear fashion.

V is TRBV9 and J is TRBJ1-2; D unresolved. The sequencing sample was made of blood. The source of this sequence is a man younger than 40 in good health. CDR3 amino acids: CASSVSHKPRRGSGGYTF. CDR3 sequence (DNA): TGTGCCAGCAGCGTCAGTCACAAGCCCAGGCGAGGGTCTGGTGGCTACACCTTC.